Listed below are T cell receptor beta chains from one sample, sequenced in a study of T cell changes during pregnancy in multiple sclerosis. Assay used: immunoSEQ multiplex PCR; TCRdb lists only in-frame clones, some missing. The sample has tens of thousands of clones; around 92% are singletons. Sequenced material: peripheral blood, taken in the third trimester of pregnancy. Receptor source: a female donor in good health, enrolled as a control in a pregnancy study. The CDR3 runs from the conserved cysteine through the conserved F or W. D genes are given only for firm matches. Rows may omit the clone size; those that give it use once, few, many or a size class.

. TRBJ1-5 TRBD1 TRBV19 TGTGCCAGTAGCCTAACGGGACAGGGGAAGAGCAATCAGCCCCAGCATTTT CASSLTGQGKSNQPQHF
once TRBJ1-2 . TRBV4-1 TGCGCCAGCAGCCAAGGGTTTGGCGGCTACACCTTC CASSQGFGGYTF
. TRBJ2-2 . TRBV11-2 TGTGCCAGCAGCTTCCGGGACTCCTCCTTGAACACCGGGGAGCTGTTTTTT CASSFRDSSLNTGELFF
. TRBJ1-1 TRBD1 TRBV5-1 TGCGCCAGCTCTGGGACAGGGGTGGGTACTGAAGCTTTCTTT CASSGTGVGTEAFF
. TRBJ2-1 TRBD2 TRBV27 TGTGCCAGCAGTCGAGGGAGACTAGCGGGAAAAAGGTACAATGAGCAGTTCTTC CASSRGRLAGKRYNEQFF
. TRBJ2-7 TRBD1 TRBV11-2 TGTGCCAGCAGCTTAGTGGGACAGGGCTACGAGCAGTACTTC CASSLVGQGYEQYF
. TRBJ2-1 TRBD2 TRBV7-2 TGTGCCAGCAGAAAACGGGAGGGGAGCTCCTACAATGAGCAGTTCTTC CASRKREGSSYNEQFF
. TRBJ1-2 . TRBV4-1 TGCGCCAGCAGCCCACGGGACGGGAGCTATGGCTACACCTTC CASSPRDGSYGYTF
. TRBJ2-3 . TRBV7-2 TGTGCCAGCAGCTTAGGAGGTAACGCTGGCACAGATACGCAGTATTTT CASSLGGNAGTDTQYF
. TRBJ1-1 . TRBV5-5 TGTGCCAGCAGCTATCAGGAAAAGAACACTGAAGCTTTCTTT CASSYQEKNTEAFF
. TRBJ2-5 TRBD2 TRBV11-2 TGTGCCAGCAGCCAGGGACTAGCTGTCCCAGGGACCCAGTACTTC CASSQGLAVPGTQYF
. TRBJ1-4 . TRBV5-1 TGCGCCAGCAGCCGGACAGACTCTAATGAAAAACTGTTTTTT CASSRTDSNEKLFF
. TRBJ2-7 TRBD2 TRBV14 TGTGCCAGCAGCCAAGATAGTTGGCTAGCGGGTCAATACGAGCAGTACTTC CASSQDSWLAGQYEQYF